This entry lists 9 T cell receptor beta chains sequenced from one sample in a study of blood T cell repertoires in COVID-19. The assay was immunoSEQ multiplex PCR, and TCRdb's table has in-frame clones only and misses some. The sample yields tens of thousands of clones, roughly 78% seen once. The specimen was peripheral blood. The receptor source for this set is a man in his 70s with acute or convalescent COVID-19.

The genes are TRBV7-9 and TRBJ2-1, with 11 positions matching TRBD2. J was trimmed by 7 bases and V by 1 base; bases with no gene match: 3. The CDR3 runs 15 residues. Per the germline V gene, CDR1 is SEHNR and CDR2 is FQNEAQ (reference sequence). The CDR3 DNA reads TGTGCCAGCAGCTTAGTAGCGGGAGGGGGGAATGAGCAGTTCTTC. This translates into CASSLVAGGGNEQFF.

In nucleotides, the CDR3 is TGTGCCAGCAGGCGTCCCGGGAACCACAATGAGCAGTTCTTC. Its translation is CASRRPGNHNEQFF. V usage is TRBV6-4 and J usage is TRBJ2-1; TRBD2 might be the D (5 bases). Germline CDR1 and CDR2: MRHNA and SNTAGT. V was clipped by 6 bases and J by 5 bases, with 14 bases between them. The CDR3 is 14 residues long.

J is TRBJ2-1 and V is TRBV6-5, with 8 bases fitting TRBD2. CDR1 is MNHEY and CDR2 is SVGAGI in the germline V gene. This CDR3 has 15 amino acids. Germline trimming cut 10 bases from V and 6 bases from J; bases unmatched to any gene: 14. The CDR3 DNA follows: TGTGCCACCTCCTACCAGCGGGAGCTTGGCAATGAGCAGTTCTTC. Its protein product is CATSYQRELGNEQFF.

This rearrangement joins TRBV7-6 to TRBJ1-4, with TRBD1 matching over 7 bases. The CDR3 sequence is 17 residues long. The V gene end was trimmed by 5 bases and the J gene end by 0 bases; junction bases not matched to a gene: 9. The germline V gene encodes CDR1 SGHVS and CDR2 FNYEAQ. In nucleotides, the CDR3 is TGTGCCAGCAGCAGCAACAGGGGTAGAACAACTAATGAAAAACTGTTTTTT. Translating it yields CASSSNRGRTTNEKLFF.

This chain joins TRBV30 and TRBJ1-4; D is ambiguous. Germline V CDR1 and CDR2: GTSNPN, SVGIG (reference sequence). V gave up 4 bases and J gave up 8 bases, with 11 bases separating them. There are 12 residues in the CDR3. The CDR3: CAWKNVREKLFF. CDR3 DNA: TGTGCCTGGAAGAATGTGAGAGAAAAACTGTTTTTT.

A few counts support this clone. CDR3 DNA sequence: TGTGCCAGCAGCTCACGCCCACTTAACGAGCAGTACTTC. Protein sequence: CASSSRPLNEQYF. The chain joins TRBV13 to TRBJ2-7; no clear D. Trimming removed 4 bases from V and 5 bases from J, with 12 bases in between. Per germline, CDR1 PRHDT and CDR2 FYEKMQ (reference sequence). The CDR3 is made up of 13 amino acids.

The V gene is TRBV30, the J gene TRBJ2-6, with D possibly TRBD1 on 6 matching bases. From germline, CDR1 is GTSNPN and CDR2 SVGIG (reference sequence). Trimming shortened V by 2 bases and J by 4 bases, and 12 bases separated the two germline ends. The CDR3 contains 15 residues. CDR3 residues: CAWSTGFDGANVLTF. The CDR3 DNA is TGTGCCTGGAGTACAGGGTTTGACGGGGCCAACGTCCTGACTTTC.

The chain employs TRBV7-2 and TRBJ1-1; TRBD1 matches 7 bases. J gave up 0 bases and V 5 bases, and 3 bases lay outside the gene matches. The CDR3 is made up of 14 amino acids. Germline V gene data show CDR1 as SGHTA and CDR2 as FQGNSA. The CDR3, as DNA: TGTGCCAGCAGCAGGGGACAGATGAACACTGAAGCTTTCTTT. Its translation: CASSRGQMNTEAFF.

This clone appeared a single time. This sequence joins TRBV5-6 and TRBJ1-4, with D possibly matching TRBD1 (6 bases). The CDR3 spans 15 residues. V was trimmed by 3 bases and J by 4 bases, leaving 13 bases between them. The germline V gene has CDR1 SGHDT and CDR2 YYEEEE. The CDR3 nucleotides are TGTGCCAGCAGCTACCCCACAGGGATTAATGAAAAACTGTTTTTT. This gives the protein CASSYPTGINEKLFF.